Listed here are 12 T cell receptor beta chains from one sample, sequenced in a study of shared clonotypes between healthy human individuals. Repertoires were generated with immunoSEQ multiplex PCR, while TCRdb's copy carries only in-frame clones and drops some. The sample lists fewer than 600,000 clones; approximately 71% were seen once. The source material was PBMCs. All receptors derive from a woman in her 40s in good health. Some clones in this sample may be carry-over from other donors' samples.

CDR3 sequence reads: CAWAPGLADNEQFF. CDR3 DNA: TGTGCCTGGGCACCGGGACTAGCGGACAATGAGCAGTTCTTC. This rearrangement joins TRBV30 to TRBJ2-1; 11 nucleotides align to TRBD2. J was trimmed by 5 bases and V by 5 bases; bases with no gene match: 5. The CDR3 has 14 residues. The germline CDR1 and CDR2 sequences are GTSNPN and SVGIG (reference sequence).

The J gene is TRBJ2-1, the V gene TRBV9; unclear D gene. The CDR3 is 14 residues long. Trimming pared 0 bases from V and 2 bases from J, leaving 6 bases between. CDR1 and CDR2 from the germline V gene are SGDLS and YYNGEE. DNA for the CDR3: TGTGCCAGCAGCGTAGCGGAAACCTACAATGAGCAGTTCTTC. It yields the protein CASSVAETYNEQFF.

The chain couples TRBV28 to TRBJ2-6; D gene ambiguous. V shed 5 bases and J shed 1 base, with 6 bases lying between them. Germline-derived CDR1 and CDR2 are MDHEN and SYDVKM. The CDR3 is 14 residues long. Here the CDR3 reads CASSPQSGANVLTF. The CDR3 bases are TGTGCCAGCAGTCCACAATCTGGGGCCAACGTCCTGACTTTC. The full variable domain, rest sourced from reference TRBV28 and TRBJ2-6, is DVKVTQSSRYLVKRTGEKVFLECVQDMDHENMFWYRQDPGLGLRLIYFSYDVKMKEKGDIPEGYSVSREKKERFSLILESASTNQTSMYLCASSPQSGANVLTFGAGSRLTVL.

A remark on this clone: Within the sample, other DNA sequences also encode this same CDR3. The J gene is TRBJ1-2, the V gene TRBV15; no firm D call. CDR3 length equals 13 residues. Trimming shortened V by 0 bases and J by 2 bases, and 4 bases separated the two germline ends. Germline V CDR1 and CDR2: LNHNV, YYDKDF (reference sequence). The chain's CDR3 is CATSREINYGYTF. The CDR3 DNA follows: TGTGCCACCAGCAGAGAAATCAACTATGGCTACACCTTC.

For this clone: A far larger clone is only one base removed, so a read error is likely. Additional DNA sequences in this sample encode the identical CDR3. V gene TRBV2 combines with J gene TRBJ1-4, with D possibly being TRBD1 (5 bases). Trimming took 9 bases from V and 8 from J, leaving 10 bases between them. The CDR3 consists of 11 residues. Germline loops: CDR1 SNHLY, CDR2 FYNNEI. The CDR3 sequence is CASQGYEKLFF. The CDR3 nucleotides read TGTGCCAGTCAGGGTTACGAAAAACTGTTTTTT.

This chain links TRBV15 with TRBJ2-1; D uncertain. V was pared by 4 bases and J by 5 bases, with 18 bases between. This CDR3 region has 16 residues. Germline-derived CDR1 and CDR2 are LNHNV and YYDKDF (reference sequence). Here the CDR3 reads CATSIGIVGGNNEQFF. The DNA for the CDR3 is TGTGCCACCAGCATAGGTATAGTTGGCGGAAACAATGAGCAGTTCTTC.

As for this clone: Other DNA variants within this sample encode the same CDR3. This rearrangement joins TRBV28 to TRBJ2-1, with 10 bases that match TRBD2. Germline V gene sequence: CDR1 MDHEN, CDR2 SYDVKM. Trimming took 1 base from V and 4 from J; bases not matched to a gene: 1. The CDR3 length is 15 residues. The CDR3 reads CASSLSLAGYNEQFF. The CDR3 bases are TGTGCCAGCAGTTTATCACTAGCGGGATACAATGAGCAGTTCTTC. Using reference TRBV28 and TRBJ2-1 for the parts outside the CDR3, the full variable domain is DVKVTQSSRYLVKRTGEKVFLECVQDMDHENMFWYRQDPGLGLRLIYFSYDVKMKEKGDIPEGYSVSREKKERFSLILESASTNQTSMYLCASSLSLAGYNEQFFGPGTRLTVL.

This clone is a singleton in its sample. The chain is built from TRBV28 and TRBJ2-7; D possibly uses TRBD1 or TRBD2 (5 bases each). The CDR3 is 14 amino acids. Germline-derived CDR1 and CDR2 are MDHEN and SYDVKM. V lost 6 bases and J lost 3, with 15 bases in between. CDR3 coding DNA: TGTGCCAGCAGACACCGGGACGCTATCTACGAGCAGTACTTC. This encodes CASRHRDAIYEQYF.

On this clone: It differs at one base from a far larger clone, so likely a read error. V is TRBV5-1 and J is TRBJ2-7; 7 bases are shared with TRBD1. The CDR3 is 13 amino acids. V dropped 0 bases and J dropped 5; count of bases not matched to a gene: 2. Germline lookup yields CDR1 SGHRS and CDR2 YFSETQ. The CDR3 spells CASSLGQGHEQYF. The CDR3 nucleotides read TGCGCCAGCAGCTTGGGACAGGGCCACGAGCAGTACTTC.

Details on this clone: It is likely a read error: a sequence one base away is far more abundant. This chain connects TRBV4-3 to TRBJ1-3, with unresolved D. CDR3 length equals 15 residues. V lost 4 bases, J lost 3 bases, and 13 bases lay in between. CDR1 is LGHNA and CDR2 is YSLEER in the germline V gene. CDR3 DNA sequence: TGCGCCAGCAGCCGATCCGGCCTTAGTGGAAACACCATATATTTT. Translation: CASSRSGLSGNTIYF.

This chain uses TRBV7-3 with TRBJ1-3; tentatively, D is TRBD1 (5 bases). The CDR3 runs to 14 residues. The V end was cut by 6 bases, the J end by 4 bases, with 13 bases between. CDR1 is SGHTA, CDR2 FQGTGA, per germline. CDR3 bases: TGTGCCAGCAGTGCCGGGGGTCGGGGAAACACCATATATTTT. Amino acid sequence: CASSAGGRGNTIYF.

The chain links TRBV6-1 to TRBJ2-1; D is undetermined. The germline V gene has CDR1 MNHNS and CDR2 SASEGT. The CDR3 runs 15 residues. V lost 1 base, J lost 0 bases, and 7 bases lay in between. DNA for the CDR3: TGTGCCAGCAGTGAAGAGGTGCGCTCCTACAATGAGCAGTTCTTC. Protein sequence: CASSEEVRSYNEQFF.